The T cell receptor beta chain under discussion was sequenced for a study of blood T cell repertoires in COVID-19. Overall study context: The United States, Italy and Spain supplied acute and convalescent COVID-19 samples.

Method: immunoSEQ multiplex PCR; TCRdb's copy keeps in-frame clones and lacks some. Here the sample spans 100,000 to 120,000 clones, roughly 80% being singletons. This clone appeared a single time. There are 17 residues in the CDR3. The sequence was collected from an older woman with acute or convalescent COVID-19. Sample: peripheral blood. The V gene is TRBV21-1, the J gene TRBJ2-7; TRBD2, the table's D call, was not compared with the DNA. TRBV21-1 is a pseudogene segment. CDR3 in amino acids: CASPQRASGTSPYEQYF. In DNA, the CDR3 is TGTGCCAGCCCCCAAAGGGCTAGCGGGACGTCACCCTACGAGCAGTACTTC.